This T cell receptor beta chain was recorded in a study of blood T cell repertoires in COVID-19. This clone was observed a handful of times. The CDR3 is made up of 13 amino acids. V dropped 5 bases and J dropped 4 bases, with 10 bases sitting between them. Per the germline V gene, CDR1 is SGHRS and CDR2 is YFSETQ. The table came from immunoSEQ multiplex PCR; TCRdb's copy has only in-frame clones and leaves some out. The table shows tens of thousands of clones, with about 77% occurring only once. This receptor was taken from a human donor with active or convalescent COVID-19. The donor label of this sample is uncertain. This chain connects TRBV5-1 to TRBJ1-5; unclear D gene. Input material: peripheral blood. The chain's CDR3 is CASSYDTNQPQHF. For the CDR3, the DNA is TGCGCCAGCAGTTACGACACGAATCAGCCCCAGCATTTT. Drawing the rest from reference TRBV5-1 and TRBJ1-5, the complete variable domain is KAGVTQTPRYLIKTRGQQVTLSCSPISGHRSVSWYQQTPGQGLQFLFEYFSETQRNKGNFPGRFSGRQFSNSRSEMNVSTLELGDSALYLCASSYDTNQPQHFGDGTRLSIL.